This note documents a single T cell receptor (beta chain) sequence. These data are taken from a study of blood T cell repertoires in COVID-19. Looked up from germline, CDR1 is SNHLY and CDR2 is FYNNEI. The CDR3 runs to 14 residues. J was trimmed by 6 bases and V by 5 bases; bases with no gene match: 4. Sequenced by immunoSEQ multiplex PCR; TCRdb stores in-frame clones only, minus some. The table records about 54,000 clones, over 80% of them present only once. Material: peripheral blood. This TCR was recovered from a human donor in a cohort sampled during active COVID-19. This chain uses TRBV2 with TRBJ1-6; 7 bases map to TRBD1. The CDR3 DNA reads as TGTGCCAGCAGTCCGACAGGGAGTAATTCACCCCTCCACTTT. As protein: CASSPTGSNSPLHF.